Listed here are 4 T cell receptor beta chains from one sample, sequenced in a study of PD-L1 blockade in urothelial cancer. The time point is: peripheral blood 6 weeks after treatment start. Profiling relied on immunoSEQ multiplex PCR, and the TCRdb table lists in-frame clones only, not all of them. The table lists 90,000 to 130,000 clones, approximately 90% of them singletons, with about 4% in the top ten. This material consisted of PBMCs, taken around atezolizumab (anti-PD-L1) treatment. These receptors were taken from a man aged 55-75 years with urothelial cancer.

The chain is built from TRBV4-3 and TRBJ1-4, with a weak D call TRBD1 (5 bases). The V end was cut by 0 bases, the J end by 5 bases, with 10 bases between. From germline, CDR1 is LGHNA and CDR2 YSLEER. This CDR3 region has 15 residues. Here the CDR3 reads CASSQDQGPNEKLFF. The CDR3, as DNA: TGCGCCAGCAGCCAAGATCAGGGTCCAAATGAAAAACTGTTTTTT.

In nucleotides, the CDR3 is TGTGCCACCAGCCGCCCAGGTGATATGAACACTGAAGCTTTCTTT. As protein: CATSRPGDMNTEAFF. The genes are TRBV15 and TRBJ1-1; D unclear. CDR1 is LNHNV and CDR2 is YYDKDF in the germline V gene (reference sequence). The length of the CDR3 is 15 residues. The germline V and J ends were trimmed by 5 bases and 0 bases, with 13 bases remaining between them.

This chain connects TRBV5-4 to TRBJ1-2; D may be TRBD1 (5 bases). From germline, CDR1 is SGHNT and CDR2 YYREEE (reference sequence). This CDR3 has 13 residues. The V and J ends lost 4 bases and 4 bases respectively, with 11 bases between them. CDR3 nucleotide sequence: TGTGCCAGCAGCCCCAGGGAAATCTATGGCTACACCTTC. Encoded protein: CASSPREIYGYTF. Based on the CDR3 plus reference TRBV5-4 and TRBJ1-2, the full variable domain is ETGVTQSPTHLIKTRGQQVTLRCSSQSGHNTVSWYQQALGQGPQFIFQYYREEENGRGNFPPRFSGLQFPNYSSELNVNALELDDSALYLCASSPREIYGYTFGSGTRLTVV.

V is TRBV5-6 and J is TRBJ1-2; 8 bases match TRBD1. CDR3 length: 14 amino acids. V was clipped by 4 bases and J by 4 bases; unmatched bases: 6. The V gene's germline CDR1 is SGHDT and CDR2 YYEEEE. The CDR3 DNA follows: TGTGCCAGCAGCCCAGACAGGGGCCTCTATGGCTACACCTTC. Amino acids: CASSPDRGLYGYTF.